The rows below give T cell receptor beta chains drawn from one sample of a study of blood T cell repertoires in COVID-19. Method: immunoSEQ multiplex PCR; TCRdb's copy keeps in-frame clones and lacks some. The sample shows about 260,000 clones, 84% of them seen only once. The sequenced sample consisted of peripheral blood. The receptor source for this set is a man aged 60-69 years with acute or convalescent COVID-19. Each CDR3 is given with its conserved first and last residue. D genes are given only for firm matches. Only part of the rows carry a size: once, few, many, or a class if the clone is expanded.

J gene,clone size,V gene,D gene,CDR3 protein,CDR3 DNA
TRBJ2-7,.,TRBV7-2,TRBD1,CASSLQGATYEQYF,TGTGCCAGCAGCTTACAGGGGGCGACGTACGAGCAGTACTTC
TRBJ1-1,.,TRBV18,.,CASSPRDTEAFF,TGTGCCAGCTCACCCAGGGACACTGAAGCTTTCTTT
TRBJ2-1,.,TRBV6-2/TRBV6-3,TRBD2,CASSYSLAGGLDEQFF,TGTGCCAGCAGTTACTCTTTAGCGGGAGGGCTGGATGAGCAGTTCTTC
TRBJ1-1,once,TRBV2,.,CASSAQVNTEAFF,TGTGCCAGCAGCGCACAGGTGAACACTGAAGCTTTCTTT
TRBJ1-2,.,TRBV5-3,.,CAGHQGLGGYTF,TGTGCCGGTCACCAGGGTTTGGGTGGCTACACCTTC
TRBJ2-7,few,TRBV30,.,CAWSPGTVSEQYF,TGTGCCTGGAGTCCCGGGACTGTTAGCGAGCAGTACTTC
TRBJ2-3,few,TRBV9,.,CASSADRNTQYF,TGTGCCAGCAGCGCAGACAGGAATACGCAGTATTTT
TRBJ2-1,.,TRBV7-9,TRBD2,CASSLLAGGSSEQFF,TGTGCCAGCAGCCTACTAGCGGGAGGGTCATCTGAGCAGTTCTTC
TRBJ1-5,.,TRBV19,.,CASKGGAIQPQHF,TGTGCCAGTAAAGGAGGGGCCATTCAGCCCCAGCATTTT
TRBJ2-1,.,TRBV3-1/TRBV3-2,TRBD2,CASSPLGLAGEQFF,TGTGCCAGCAGCCCTTTGGGACTAGCGGGTGAGCAGTTCTTC
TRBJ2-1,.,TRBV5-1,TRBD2,CASSLLGGNNEQFF,TGCGCCAGCAGCTTATTGGGGGGGAACAATGAGCAGTTCTTC
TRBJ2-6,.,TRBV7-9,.,CASSLWRHSSGANVLTF,TGTGCCAGCAGCTTATGGCGTCACAGCTCTGGGGCCAACGTCCTGACTTTC
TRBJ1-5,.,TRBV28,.,CASSFSGLNQPQHF,TGTGCCAGCAGTTTCTCAGGGTTAAATCAGCCCCAGCATTTT
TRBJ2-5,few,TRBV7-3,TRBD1,CASATTGTGHETQYF,TGTGCCAGCGCTACAACCGGGACAGGGCACGAGACCCAGTACTTC
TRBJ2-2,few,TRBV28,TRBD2,CASEAGRSTGELFF,TGTGCCAGTGAAGCGGGGCGGAGCACCGGGGAGCTGTTTTTT
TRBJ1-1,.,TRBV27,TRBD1,CASRQGQTNTEAFF,TGTGCCAGCAGACAGGGACAGACGAACACTGAAGCTTTCTTT
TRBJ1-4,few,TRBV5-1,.,CASREGTTNEKLFF,TGCGCCAGCAGGGAGGGGACAACTAATGAAAAACTGTTTTTT
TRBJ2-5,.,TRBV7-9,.,CASSLGGWSSGQETQYF,TGTGCCAGCAGCTTAGGGGGCTGGTCCTCTGGTCAAGAGACCCAGTACTTC
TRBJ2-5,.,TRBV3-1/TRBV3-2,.,CASSPRGQETQYF,TGTGCCAGCAGCCCCCGGGGCCAAGAGACCCAGTACTTC
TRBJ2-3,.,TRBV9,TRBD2,CASSVATSGKTDTQYF,TGTGCCAGCAGCGTAGCTACGAGCGGGAAAACAGATACGCAGTATTTT
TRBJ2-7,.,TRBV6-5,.,CASSGRVYDEQYF,TGTGCCAGCTCCGGCCGGGTTTACGACGAGCAGTACTTC